This entry lists 31 T cell receptor beta chains sequenced from one sample in a study of blood T cells in healthy people across ages (dated by TCRdb to the mid-2010s). Library generation was performed with 5' RACE. For sequencing, an Illumina HiSeq 2500 was employed. A second PCR of roughly 7 to 12 cycles was performed with a sample-barcoded 5' primer and a J-beta primer mix. TCRdb reprocessed the public reads (quality trimming at Q25 with fastp, clone calling with MiXCR) and kept in-frame beta chains. One record per CDR3 amino acid sequence lists the most common genes and DNA. The sample table contains around 1,600,000 distinct CDR3 sequences; only one count was recorded for approximately 42% of them. The ten most abundant clones make up around 4% of the sample. The sequencing sample was made of blood. The receptor source for this set is a woman under 30 in good health.

The chain combines TRBV3-1 with TRBJ2-7, with D hard to call. CDR3 size: 17 residues. Germline lookup yields CDR1 LGHDT and CDR2 YNNKEL (reference sequence). Trimming cost V 0 bases and J 1 base, with 16 bases left between them. The CDR3 reads CASSQEGRTMLSYEQYF. CDR3 DNA: TGTGCCAGCAGCCAAGAAGGTAGGACCATGCTTTCCTACGAGCAGTACTTC.

This clonotype occurred a few times. The chain combines TRBV12-3 or TRBV12-4 with TRBJ1-2; D is ambiguous. This CDR3 has 13 residues. Trimming left V 6 bases short and J 8 bases short, with 16 bases between. Here the CDR3 reads CASSSGVLQGYTF. The DNA of the CDR3 is TGTGCCAGCAGCTCCGGGGTGTTGCAAGGCTACACCTTC.

A remark on this clonotype: The junction differs from germline at one of its ends, possibly a read error. The V gene is TRBV14, the J gene TRBJ2-1; a weak D match, TRBD1 (6 bases). Germline V CDR1 and CDR2: SGHDN, FVKESK. CDR3 length equals 13 residues. The CDR3 sequence is CASSPWTDNEHFF. In DNA, the CDR3 is TGTGCCAGCAGCCCGTGGACAGACAATGAGCACTTCTTC.

The V gene is TRBV29-1, the J gene TRBJ2-3; a weak D match, TRBD2 (5 bases). CDR3 length: 14 residues. In germline, CDR1 is SQVTM, CDR2 ANQGSEA. With 3 bases removed from V and 2 bases from J, the gap between germline ends came to 12 bases. DNA for the CDR3: TGCAGCGTTGAGGGGAGTCAGAACACAGATACGCAGTATTTT. Translation gives CSVEGSQNTDTQYF.

There are a few counts of this clonotype. This chain links TRBV27 with TRBJ1-5; TRBD1 agrees at 7 bases. CDR3 length equals 13 residues. V lost 5 bases, J lost 7 bases, and 5 bases stayed unmatched. CDR1 is MNHEY and CDR2 is SMNVEV in the germline V gene (reference sequence). The CDR3 DNA follows: TGTGCCAGCAGTCAGACAGGGTGGCAGCCCCAGCATTTT. Its protein product is CASSQTGWQPQHF.

The chain is built from TRBV7-6 and TRBJ2-1; tentatively, D is TRBD1 (5 bases). Trimming took off 2 bases at V and 9 bases at J, with 14 bases between the two ends. The V gene's germline CDR1 is SGHVS and CDR2 FNYEAQ. The CDR3 is 14 amino acids. This CDR3 is CASSLLQGPGEQFF. The CDR3 DNA follows: TGTGCCAGCAGCTTATTGCAGGGTCCCGGTGAGCAGTTCTTC.

This clonotype showed up just a few times. This chain joins TRBV6-6 and TRBJ1-4, with a weak D call TRBD1 (6 bases). CDR1 is MNHNY and CDR2 is SVGAGI in the germline V gene (reference sequence). V lost 5 bases to trimming and J lost 6 bases, with 10 bases between them. The CDR3 runs to 13 residues. The CDR3 reads CASSGDIDEKLFF. The CDR3 bases are TGTGCCAGCAGTGGGGACATCGATGAAAAACTGTTTTTT.

This clonotype showed up just once. The chain has TRBV4-3 and TRBJ2-7; possibly TRBD2 for D (6 bases). Germline assignment: CDR1 LGHNA and CDR2 YSLEER. Trimming took 0 bases from V and 8 from J, leaving 17 bases between them. The CDR3 consists of 15 residues. CDR3 region: CASSQDGRDSRQQYF. The DNA of the CDR3 is TGCGCCAGCAGCCAAGATGGGCGGGACTCTCGGCAGCAGTACTTC.

This clonotype was counted a few times. The V and J genes are TRBV6-5 and TRBJ1-2; no definite D call. Germline V gene lookup returns CDR1 MNHEY and CDR2 SVGAGI. This CDR3 has 16 amino acids. The ends were cut back, 7 bases at V and 4 bases at J, with 22 bases in the middle. CDR3 DNA: TGTGCCAGCACTTTCAGTCGTGGCGGTAAATTCTATGGCTACACCTTC. Amino acid sequence: CASTFSRGGKFYGYTF.

V and J are TRBV27 and TRBJ2-5; tentatively, D is TRBD1 or TRBD2 (6 bases each). V was trimmed by 2 bases and J by 11 bases, leaving 18 bases between them. Germline-derived CDR1 and CDR2 are MNHEY and SMNVEV (reference sequence). The CDR3 is made up of 14 amino acids. The CDR3 DNA sequence: TGTGCCAGCAGTTTAGTCTGGCGGGACAATGAGCAGTACTTC. Its translation: CASSLVWRDNEQYF.

This rearrangement joins TRBV10-3 to TRBJ2-3; no clear D gene. The V and J ends lost 2 bases and 4 bases respectively, with 7 bases between them. CDR1 is ENHRY, CDR2 SYGVKD, per germline. CDR3 length: 13 amino acids. The chain's CDR3 is CAISEPAPDTQYF. CDR3 sequence (DNA): TGTGCCATCAGTGAGCCAGCCCCAGATACGCAGTATTTT.

This clonotype has only a few counts. The chain combines TRBV20-1 with TRBJ2-1; D perhaps matches TRBD1 (6 bases). V was trimmed by 3 bases and J by 8 bases, leaving 20 bases between them. Germline lookup yields CDR1 DFQATT and CDR2 SNEGSKA (reference sequence). The CDR3 covers 15 residues. In DNA, the CDR3 is TGCAGTGCTAGTGTTCCAGGGGCGAATTCCCATGAGCAGTTCTTC. The encoded protein is CSASVPGANSHEQFF.

The sample holds a few counts of this clonotype. The chain combines TRBV10-3 with TRBJ1-2; no reliable D call. Germline values: CDR1 ENHRY, CDR2 SYGVKD. Trimming removed 0 bases from V and 4 bases from J, with 6 bases in between. The CDR3 contains 13 residues. CDR3 DNA sequence: TGTGCCATCAGTGAGTCCCCTACCTATGGCTACACCTTC. Amino acid sequence: CAISESPTYGYTF.

This clonotype was counted at least ten times. V usage is TRBV7-2 and J usage is TRBJ2-3; TRBD2 aligns across 14 bases. The CDR3 spans 17 residues. Looked up from germline, CDR1 is SGHTA and CDR2 is FQGNSA. Trimming removed 1 base from V and 1 base from J; junction bases left unmatched: 1. The CDR3 loop reads CASSLGLAGGGTDTQYF. CDR3 sequence (DNA): TGTGCCAGCAGCTTAGGACTAGCGGGAGGGGGCACAGATACGCAGTATTTT. Full variable domain (missing parts from reference TRBV7-2 and TRBJ2-3): GAGVSQSPSNKVTEKGKDVELRCDPISGHTALYWYRQSLGQGLEFLIYFQGNSAPDKSGLPSDRFSAERTGGSVSTLTIQRTQQEDSAVYLCASSLGLAGGGTDTQYFGPGTRLTVL.

Concerning this clonotype itself: Mismatch with germline at one junction end may stem from a read error. V gene TRBV6-6 combines with J gene TRBJ1-5, with D perhaps matching TRBD1 (6 bases). Germline loops: CDR1 MNHNY, CDR2 SVGAGI (reference sequence). This CDR3 is built from 17 residues. CDR3 DNA sequence: TGTGCTAGCAGTTACTCGATGGGACAATGGAGCAATCAGCCCCAGCATTTT. Amino acid sequence: CASSYSMGQWSNQPQHF.

The CDR3 is CASSHRGSPYNEQYF. In DNA, the CDR3 is TGCGCCAGCAGCCACAGGGGGTCCCCCTACAATGAGCAGTACTTC. This chain uses TRBV4-3 with TRBJ2-1, with 7 bases lining up with TRBD1. The J call is doubtful: the DNA matches TRBJ2-7 better. This CDR3 has 15 residues. In germline, CDR1 is LGHNA, CDR2 YSLEER.

This clonotype was seen a few times. The V and J genes are TRBV29-1 and TRBJ1-2; D is undetermined. From germline, CDR1 is SQVTM and CDR2 ANQGSEA. Trimming stripped 6 bases from V and 8 bases from J, with 16 bases between. This CDR3 has 12 amino acids. The CDR3 loop reads CSVWTGPLGYTF. CDR3 sequence (DNA): TGCAGCGTCTGGACGGGCCCTCTAGGCTACACCTTC.

This clonotype occurred a few times. V usage is TRBV3-1 and J usage is TRBJ1-6; D perhaps matches TRBD1 (5 bases). Germline values: CDR1 LGHDT, CDR2 YNNKEL (reference sequence). This CDR3 comprises 15 residues. The V end was cut by 4 bases, the J end by 5 bases, with 12 bases between. In nucleotides, the CDR3 is TGTGCCAGCAGCCTTTCTCGGGGCCATAATTCACCCCTCCACTTT. Translating gives CASSLSRGHNSPLHF.

The V gene is TRBV20-1, the J gene TRBJ2-7; no firm D call. This CDR3 contains 14 residues. V lost 1 base and J lost 2, with 12 bases in between. The germline gives CDR1 DFQATT, CDR2 SNEGSKA (reference sequence). CDR3 amino acids: CSARAPEKPYEQYF. Written as DNA, the CDR3 is TGCAGTGCTAGAGCACCGGAAAAGCCCTACGAGCAGTACTTC.

The chain combines TRBV9 with TRBJ2-7; weak D call: TRBD1 (7 bases). The CDR3 sequence is 14 residues long. V lost 2 bases to trimming and J lost 2 bases, with 11 bases between them. Germline assignment: CDR1 SGDLS and CDR2 YYNGEE. The CDR3 bases are TGTGCCAGCAGCGTTGGCAGGGGGGCCTACGAGCAGTACTTC. The encoded protein is CASSVGRGAYEQYF.

Only one count was recorded for this clonotype. The rearrangement joins TRBV12-3 or TRBV12-4 to TRBJ2-1, with a tentative D call TRBD2 (5 bases). V gave up 7 bases and J gave up 0 bases, with 13 bases separating them. CDR3 length equals 15 residues. Written as DNA, the CDR3 is TGTGCCAGCATTCCACTAGAAACCTCCTACAATGAGCAGTTCTTC. It codes for CASIPLETSYNEQFF.

This clonotype was seen more than once but under ten times. The rearrangement uses TRBV12-3 or TRBV12-4 and TRBJ1-2, with D possibly TRBD1 on 5 matching bases. This CDR3 spans 13 amino acids. V was pared by 4 bases and J by 7 bases, with 13 bases between. The CDR3 loop is CASSSPTVFGYTF. The DNA of the CDR3 is TGTGCCAGCAGTTCACCGACAGTTTTTGGCTACACCTTC.

This sequence joins TRBV25-1 and TRBJ1-1, with 9 positions matching TRBD1. Germline loops: CDR1 MGHDK, CDR2 SYGVNS. The length of the CDR3 is 14 residues. The V and J ends lost 6 bases and 1 base, in that order; junction bases with no gene match: 3. CDR3 sequence (DNA): TGTGCCAGCAGAACGGGACAGGGGAACACTGAAGCTTTCTTT. Protein sequence: CASRTGQGNTEAFF.

The CDR3 DNA sequence: TGTGCCAGCAGTTCCCTCTCGGGGGGGCGCTACAATGAGCAGTACTTC. It codes for CASSSLSGGRYNEQYF. The chain uses TRBV6-5 and TRBJ2-7; 8 bases align to TRBD2. Per the germline V gene, CDR1 is MNHEY and CDR2 is SVGAGI. This CDR3 has 16 amino acids. J was trimmed by 7 bases and V by 4 bases; bases with no gene match: 15.

Of note for this clonotype: A read error is possible here, since a much larger clone lies one base away. This rearrangement joins TRBV7-8 to TRBJ2-1; TRBD2 might be the D (6 bases). The DNA end lines up better with TRBJ2-7; the J call may be wrong. Germline-derived CDR1 and CDR2 are SGHVS and FQNEAQ. CDR3 size: 15 residues. CDR3 nucleotide sequence: TGTGCCAGCAGCTTCCTACCGGGACTGCACAATGAGCAGTACTTC. As protein: CASSFLPGLHNEQYF.

The CDR3 here is CSGAVGANTGELFF. The CDR3 DNA follows: TGCAGCGGTGCCGTGGGGGCGAACACCGGGGAGCTGTTTTTT. The chain carries TRBV29-1 and TRBJ2-2; D is possibly TRBD1 or TRBD2 (5 bases each). Germline CDR1 is SQVTM and CDR2 is ANQGSEA. Trimming removed 7 bases from V and 0 bases from J, with 12 bases in between. The CDR3 is 14 amino acids.

This chain joins TRBV20-1 and TRBJ2-7, with TRBD2 identical over 9 bases. Germline CDR1 reads DFQATT; CDR2 reads SNEGSKA (reference sequence). The length of the CDR3 is 13 residues. The V segment lost 4 bases and the J segment 1 base; nucleotides outside the gene matches: 2. CDR3 amino acids: CSATRGGSYEQYF. The CDR3 nucleotides are TGCAGTGCTACGCGGGGGGGTTCCTACGAGCAGTACTTC.

This chain connects TRBV6-5 to TRBJ1-2, with TRBD1 matching over 9 bases. The V gene end was trimmed by 6 bases and the J gene end by 4 bases; junction bases not matched to a gene: 9. Germline assignment: CDR1 MNHEY and CDR2 SVGAGI. The CDR3 has 15 amino acids. The CDR3 sequence is CASSPRTGVFYGYTF. CDR3 DNA: TGTGCCAGCAGCCCCAGGACAGGGGTATTCTATGGCTACACCTTC.

The rearrangement joins TRBV12-3 or TRBV12-4 to TRBJ1-2, with 8 bases fitting TRBD1. V gave up 7 bases and J gave up 9 bases; unmatched junction bases: 10. The CDR3 totals 13 residues. The CDR3 here is CASNSQGAGSYTF. CDR3 nucleotide sequence: TGTGCCAGCAATTCTCAGGGGGCGGGGAGCTACACCTTC.

This clonotype was recorded once. This chain uses TRBV9 with TRBJ2-1, with 7 bases that match TRBD2. The V gene's germline CDR1 is SGDLS and CDR2 YYNGEE. The CDR3 is 13 amino acids. With V trimmed by 3 bases and J by 11 bases, 8 bases remained unmatched. The CDR3 protein is CASSGTAGPKQFF. Here the CDR3 DNA reads TGTGCCAGCAGCGGAACAGCGGGACCGAAGCAGTTCTTC.

A few counts support this clonotype. This chain joins TRBV29-1 and TRBJ1-2; possible D gene TRBD1, 6 bases. The length of the CDR3 is 12 residues. Trimming took 6 bases from V and 2 from J, leaving 10 bases between them. The germline V gene has CDR1 SQVTM and CDR2 ANQGSEA. CDR3: CSVGQLNYGYTF. The CDR3 bases are TGCAGCGTCGGACAGCTCAACTATGGCTACACCTTC.